This T cell receptor beta chain emerged from a study of cytomegalovirus exposure and HLA in healthy donors. Study details: A preliminary data release comprised around 85 million unique TCRs obtained from HLA-typed donors.

Study observations and caveats: Beyond CMV serostatus, there was no information to go on about immune exposure. Reported performance of the classifier showed diagnosis of cytomegalovirus status with high specificity and sensitivity.

Primers: 60 Vbeta forward and 13 Jbeta reverse. Repertoires were generated with immunoSEQ multiplex PCR, while TCRdb's copy carries only in-frame clones and drops some. The data show around 130,000 clones, around 70% seen once. Note on this clone: Its antigen is still unknown.

The TCR comes from a woman aged 40 to 49 in good health and CMV-seropositive. The sequencing sample was made of PBMCs.

The CDR3 here is CASSSTGAYGYTF. CDR3 coding DNA: TGTGCCAGCAGCTCAACAGGGGCTTATGGCTACACCTTC. The rearrangement uses TRBV7-2 and TRBJ1-2, with 7 bases identical to TRBD1. Looked up from germline, CDR1 is SGHTA and CDR2 is FQGNSA. This CDR3 region has 13 residues. With V trimmed by 4 bases and J by 5 bases, 4 bases remained unmatched.